Listed below are T cell receptor beta chains from one sample, sequenced in a study of T cell responses to AZD1222 COVID-19 vaccine. The data were produced by immunoSEQ multiplex PCR, yet TCRdb's version contains in-frame clones alone and is incomplete. Of over 50,000 clones listed, approximately 88% are singletons. Here the sequenced sample was peripheral blood, taken on day 0 of AZD1222 vaccination. The receptors derive from an adult in good health. The CDR3 runs from the conserved cysteine through the conserved F or W. The D gene is left open where the match is weak. Not every row has a clone size; where given, it reads once, few, many or a size class.

v_call	clone_size	j_call	d_call	cdr3_nt	cdr3_aa
TRBV3-1/TRBV3-2	NA	TRBJ1-2	NA	TGTGCCAGCAGCCCCCGATTCCCCTCTCAAGATGGCTACACCTTC	CASSPRFPSQDGYTF
TRBV5-1	few	TRBJ1-4	NA	TGCGCCAGCAGCTCGGGGGGGCTGAGGGCAGGAGAAAAACTGTTTTTT	CASSSGGLRAGEKLFF
TRBV18	NA	TRBJ2-5	NA	TGTGCCAGCTCACCAGGCCCGGGGACCCAAGAGACCCAGTACTTC	CASSPGPGTQETQYF
TRBV3-1/TRBV3-2	NA	TRBJ2-3	NA	TGTGCCAGCAGCCAAGATGGCGCCTACACAGATACGCAGTATTTT	CASSQDGAYTDTQYF
TRBV5-1	NA	TRBJ2-5	TRBD2	TGCGCCACTCAACTAGCGGGAGTCGGGGGGACCCAGTACTTC	CATQLAGVGGTQYF
TRBV3-1/TRBV3-2	NA	TRBJ2-3	TRBD2	TGTGCCAGCAGCCAAGGTTTCCTAGCGGGACTTGATACGCAGTATTTT	CASSQGFLAGLDTQYF
TRBV9	NA	TRBJ2-3	TRBD2	TGTGCCAGCAGCCCTGTAGCGGGAGGCGCCACAGATACGCAGTATTTT	CASSPVAGGATDTQYF
TRBV7-2	NA	TRBJ2-7	TRBD2	TGTGCCAGCAGCTTAAGCGGTTCGGGGGGGCAGTACTTC	CASSLSGSGGQYF
TRBV18	NA	TRBJ1-2	NA	TGTGCCAGCTCACCACAGGGGACGGGTGGCTACACCTTC	CASSPQGTGGYTF
TRBV28	NA	TRBJ1-4	NA	TGTGCCAGCAGGACCCCAGGCCATTATGAAAAACTGTTTTTT	CASRTPGHYEKLFF
TRBV3-1/TRBV3-2	NA	TRBJ1-5	TRBD1	TGTGCCAGCAGCCAAGATTACAGGGGTGGGCAGCCCCAGCATTTT	CASSQDYRGGQPQHF
TRBV5-1	NA	TRBJ2-3	NA	TGCGCCAGCAGCCTACAGGGGACTACACGCACAGATACGCAGTATTTT	CASSLQGTTRTDTQYF
TRBV21-1	NA	TRBJ1-2	NA	TGTGCCAGCAGCAAACGAAACAGAGCTTATGGCTACACCTTC	CASSKRNRAYGYTF
TRBV5-1	NA	TRBJ2-2	NA	TGCGCCAGCAGCTTGATGGGGAACACCGGGGAGCTGTTTTTT	CASSLMGNTGELFF
TRBV19	few	TRBJ1-1	TRBD1	TGTGCCAGTAGTATTCCCGGGACAGGTAAAGCTTTCTTT	CASSIPGTGKAFF
TRBV7-2	NA	TRBJ1-5	NA	TGTGCCAGCAGCTTAGATCCGACAATCAATCAGCCCCAGCATTTT	CASSLDPTINQPQHF
TRBV12-3/TRBV12-4	once	TRBJ1-1	NA	TGTGCCAGCAGTCCCGAGGGCACTGAAGCTTTCTTT	CASSPEGTEAFF
TRBV2	NA	TRBJ2-1	NA	TGTGCCAGCCACGGACTAACCGAATACAATGAGCAGTTCTTC	CASHGLTEYNEQFF
TRBV6-5	NA	TRBJ1-2	NA	TGTGCCAGCAGTCAGGGGCCCCGGGGTAACTATGGCTACACCTTC	CASSQGPRGNYGYTF
TRBV3-1/TRBV3-2	NA	TRBJ1-5	TRBD1	TGTGCCAGCAGCCAAGGACAGGGCTATCAGCCCCAGCATTTT	CASSQGQGYQPQHF
TRBV9	NA	TRBJ2-3	NA	TGTGCCAGCAGCACCAGCTCCTGGGCAGATACGCAGTATTTT	CASSTSSWADTQYF
TRBV12-3/TRBV12-4	NA	TRBJ2-5	NA	TGTGCCAGCAGTTTAGGGGCAGAAGAGACCCAGTACTTC	CASSLGAEETQYF
TRBV5-1	NA	TRBJ2-1	TRBD2	TGCGCCAGCAGCTTGGGACTAGCGGGCAGGTCCTTCAATGAGCAGTTCTTC	CASSLGLAGRSFNEQFF
TRBV6-5	NA	TRBJ1-1	TRBD1	TGTGCCAGCACATCGACAGGGTGGAACACTGAAGCTTTCTTT	CASTSTGWNTEAFF
TRBV18	NA	TRBJ1-5	NA	TGTGCCAGCTCGGACATAAACCATAGCAATCAGCCCCAGCATTTT	CASSDINHSNQPQHF